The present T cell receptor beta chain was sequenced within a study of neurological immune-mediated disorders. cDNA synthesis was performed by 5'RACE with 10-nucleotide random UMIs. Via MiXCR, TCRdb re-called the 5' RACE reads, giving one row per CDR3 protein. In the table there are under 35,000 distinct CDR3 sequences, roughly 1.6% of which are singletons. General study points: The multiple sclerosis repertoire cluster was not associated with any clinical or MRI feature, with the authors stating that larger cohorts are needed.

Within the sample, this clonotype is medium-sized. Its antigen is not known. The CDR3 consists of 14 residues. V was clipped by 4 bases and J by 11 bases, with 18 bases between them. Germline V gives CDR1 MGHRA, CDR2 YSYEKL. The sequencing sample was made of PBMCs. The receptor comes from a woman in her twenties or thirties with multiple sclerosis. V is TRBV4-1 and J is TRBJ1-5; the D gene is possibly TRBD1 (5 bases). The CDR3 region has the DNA TGCGCCAGCAGCCGCGGGACGCGGGTGGGGGCCCAGCATTTT. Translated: CASSRGTRVGAQHF.